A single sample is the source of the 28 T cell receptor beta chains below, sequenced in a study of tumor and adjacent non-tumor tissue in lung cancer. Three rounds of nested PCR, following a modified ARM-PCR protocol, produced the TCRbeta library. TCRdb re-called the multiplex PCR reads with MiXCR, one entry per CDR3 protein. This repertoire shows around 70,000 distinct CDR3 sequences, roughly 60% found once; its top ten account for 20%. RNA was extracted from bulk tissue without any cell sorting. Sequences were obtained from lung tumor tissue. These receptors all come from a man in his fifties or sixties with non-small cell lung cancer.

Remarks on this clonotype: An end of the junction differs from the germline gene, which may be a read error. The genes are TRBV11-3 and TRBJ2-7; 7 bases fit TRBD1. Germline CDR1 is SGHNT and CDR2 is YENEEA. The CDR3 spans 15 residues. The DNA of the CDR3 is TGTGCCAGCGGCTTATGTGCTACAGGGGTCTACGAGCGGTACTTC. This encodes CASGLCATGVYERYF.

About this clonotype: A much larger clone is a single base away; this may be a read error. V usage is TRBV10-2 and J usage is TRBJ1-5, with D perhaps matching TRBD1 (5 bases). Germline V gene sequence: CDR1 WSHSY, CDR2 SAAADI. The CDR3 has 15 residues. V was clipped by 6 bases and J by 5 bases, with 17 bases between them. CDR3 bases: TGCGCCAGCAGAGACAGCCCGTGGGGGGATCAGCCCCAGCATTTT. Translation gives CASRDSPWGDQPQHF.

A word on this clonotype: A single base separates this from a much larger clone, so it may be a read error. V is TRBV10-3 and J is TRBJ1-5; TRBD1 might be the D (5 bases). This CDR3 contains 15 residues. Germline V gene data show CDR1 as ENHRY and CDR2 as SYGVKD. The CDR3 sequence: CAISGTFGSSQPQHF. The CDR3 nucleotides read TGTGCCATCAGCGGGACCTTCGGGAGCAGTCAGCCCCAGCATTTT.

This chain's CDR3 is CARTRYRGYTF. CDR3 in DNA: TGTGCCAGGACTCGGTACCGTGGCTACACCTTC. The chain uses TRBV12-3 or TRBV12-4 and TRBJ1-2; D unresolved. This CDR3 comprises 11 residues. Trimming pared 9 bases from V and 7 bases from J, leaving 12 bases between.

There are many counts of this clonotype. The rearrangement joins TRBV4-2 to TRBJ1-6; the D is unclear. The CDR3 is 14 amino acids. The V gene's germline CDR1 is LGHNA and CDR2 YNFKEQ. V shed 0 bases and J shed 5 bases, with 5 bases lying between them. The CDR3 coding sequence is TGTGCCAGCAGCCAAGAAGGTGATAATTCACCCCTCCACTTT. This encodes CASSQEGDNSPLHF.

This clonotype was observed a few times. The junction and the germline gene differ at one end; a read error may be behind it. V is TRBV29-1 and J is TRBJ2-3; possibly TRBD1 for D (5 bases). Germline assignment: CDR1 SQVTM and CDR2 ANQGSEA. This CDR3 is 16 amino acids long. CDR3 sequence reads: CGVEDGQGTGADTQYF. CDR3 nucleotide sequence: TGCGGCGTTGAAGATGGGCAGGGAACGGGCGCAGATACGCAGTATTTT.

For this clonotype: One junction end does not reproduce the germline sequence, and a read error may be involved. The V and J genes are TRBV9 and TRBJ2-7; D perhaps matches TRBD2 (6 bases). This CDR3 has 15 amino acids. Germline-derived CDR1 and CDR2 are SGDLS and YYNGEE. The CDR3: CASSVGWRGDGELYF. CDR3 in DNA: TGTGCCAGCAGCGTAGGGTGGCGGGGAGATGGGGAGCTGTACTTC. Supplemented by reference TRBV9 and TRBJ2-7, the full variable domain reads DSGVTQTPKHLITATGQRVTLRCSPRSGDLSVYWYQQSLDQGLQFLIQYYNGEERAKGNILERFSAQQFPDLHSELNLSSLELGDSALYFCASSVGWRGDGELYFGPGTRLTVT.

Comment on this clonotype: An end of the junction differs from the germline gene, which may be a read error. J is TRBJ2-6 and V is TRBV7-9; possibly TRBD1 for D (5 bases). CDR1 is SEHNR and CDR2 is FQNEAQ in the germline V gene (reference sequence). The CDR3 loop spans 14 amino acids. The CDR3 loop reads CAGSITGGANVLAF. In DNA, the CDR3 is TGTGCCGGCAGCATCACAGGTGGGGCCAACGTCCTGGCTTTC.

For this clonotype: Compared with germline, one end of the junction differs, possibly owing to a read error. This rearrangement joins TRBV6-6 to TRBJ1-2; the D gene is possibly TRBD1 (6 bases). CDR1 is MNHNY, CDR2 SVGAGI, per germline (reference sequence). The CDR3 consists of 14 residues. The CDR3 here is CVSSYGAGGDGYTF. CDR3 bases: TGTGTCAGCAGTTATGGTGCGGGGGGCGATGGCTACACCTTC.

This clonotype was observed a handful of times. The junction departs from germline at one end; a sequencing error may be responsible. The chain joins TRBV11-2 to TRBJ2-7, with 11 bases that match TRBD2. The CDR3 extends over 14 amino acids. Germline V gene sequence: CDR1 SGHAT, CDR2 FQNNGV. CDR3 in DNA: TGTGCCAGCAGCTCACTAGCGGGAGAGTACGGGCAGTACTTC. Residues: CASSSLAGEYGQYF.

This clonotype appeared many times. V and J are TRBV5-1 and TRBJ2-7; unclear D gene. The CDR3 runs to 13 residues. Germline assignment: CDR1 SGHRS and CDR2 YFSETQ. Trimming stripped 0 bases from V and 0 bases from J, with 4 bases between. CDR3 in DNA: TGCGCCAGCAGCTTGGAGGGCTCCTACGAGCAGTACTTC. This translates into CASSLEGSYEQYF. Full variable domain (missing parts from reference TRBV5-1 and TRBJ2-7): KAGVTQTPRYLIKTRGQQVTLSCSPISGHRSVSWYQQTPGQGLQFLFEYFSETQRNKGNFPGRFSGRQFSNSRSEMNVSTLELGDSALYLCASSLEGSYEQYFGPGTRLTVT.

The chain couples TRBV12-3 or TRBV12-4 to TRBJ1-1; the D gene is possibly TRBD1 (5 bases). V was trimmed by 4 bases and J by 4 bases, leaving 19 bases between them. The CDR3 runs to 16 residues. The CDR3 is CASSSRKTSRGTEAFF. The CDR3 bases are TGTGCCAGCAGTTCCCGAAAGACTTCAAGGGGCACTGAAGCTTTCTTT.

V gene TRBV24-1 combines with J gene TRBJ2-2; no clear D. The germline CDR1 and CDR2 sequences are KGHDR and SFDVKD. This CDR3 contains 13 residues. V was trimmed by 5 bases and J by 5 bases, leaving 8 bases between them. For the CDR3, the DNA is TGTGCCACCAGTGTCTTCGAAACCGGGGAGCTGTTTTTT. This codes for CATSVFETGELFF.

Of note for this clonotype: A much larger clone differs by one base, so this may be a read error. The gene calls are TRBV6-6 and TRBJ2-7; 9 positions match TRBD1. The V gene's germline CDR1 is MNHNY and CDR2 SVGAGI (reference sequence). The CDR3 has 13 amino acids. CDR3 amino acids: CACGRTGAYEQHF. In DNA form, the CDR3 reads TGTGCCTGCGGCCGGACAGGGGCCTACGAGCAGCACTTC.

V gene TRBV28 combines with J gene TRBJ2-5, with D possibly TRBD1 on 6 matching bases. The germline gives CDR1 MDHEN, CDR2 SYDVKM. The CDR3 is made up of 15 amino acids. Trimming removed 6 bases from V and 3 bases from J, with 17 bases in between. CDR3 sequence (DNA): TGTGCCAGCAGGCATACAGGGCGGGTGGAAGAGACCCAGTACTTC. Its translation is CASRHTGRVEETQYF.

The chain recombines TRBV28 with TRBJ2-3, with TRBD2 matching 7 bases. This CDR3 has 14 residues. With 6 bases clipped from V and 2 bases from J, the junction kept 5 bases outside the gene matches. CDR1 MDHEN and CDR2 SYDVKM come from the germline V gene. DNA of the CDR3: TGTGCCAGCAGGACCGGGACTAACACAGATACGCAGTATTTT. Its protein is CASRTGTNTDTQYF.

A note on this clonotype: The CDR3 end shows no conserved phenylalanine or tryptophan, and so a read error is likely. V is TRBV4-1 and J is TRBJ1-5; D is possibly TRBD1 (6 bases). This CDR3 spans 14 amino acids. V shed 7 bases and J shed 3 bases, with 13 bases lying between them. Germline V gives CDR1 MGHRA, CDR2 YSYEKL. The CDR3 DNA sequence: TGCGCCAGCATCCACCGGACAGACAATCAGCCCCAGCATCTT. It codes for CASIHRTDNQPQHL.

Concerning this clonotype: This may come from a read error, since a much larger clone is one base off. The CDR3 sequence: CSAYENTGELFF. In DNA form, the CDR3 reads TGCAGCGCTTATGAGAACACCGGGGAGCTGTTTTTT. The V and J genes are TRBV29-1 and TRBJ2-2; D is unresolved. Trimming took 7 bases from V and 1 from J, leaving 7 bases between them. Germline lookup yields CDR1 SQVTM and CDR2 ANQGSEA. This CDR3 contains 12 residues.

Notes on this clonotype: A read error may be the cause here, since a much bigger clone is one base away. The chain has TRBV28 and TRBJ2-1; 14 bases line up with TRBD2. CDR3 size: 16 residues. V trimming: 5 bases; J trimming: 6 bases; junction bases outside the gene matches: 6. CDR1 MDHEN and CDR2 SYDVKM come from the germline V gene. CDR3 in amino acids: CASSRRGLAGVNEQFF. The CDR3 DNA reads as TGTGCCAGCAGTCGCAGGGGACTAGCGGGAGTCAATGAGCAGTTCTTC.

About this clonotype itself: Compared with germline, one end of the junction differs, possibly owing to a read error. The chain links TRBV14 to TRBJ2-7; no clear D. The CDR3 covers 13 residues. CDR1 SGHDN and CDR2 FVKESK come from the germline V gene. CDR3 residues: CASSPDLPYEQHF. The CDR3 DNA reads TGTGCCAGCAGCCCCGACCTCCCCTACGAGCAGCACTTC.

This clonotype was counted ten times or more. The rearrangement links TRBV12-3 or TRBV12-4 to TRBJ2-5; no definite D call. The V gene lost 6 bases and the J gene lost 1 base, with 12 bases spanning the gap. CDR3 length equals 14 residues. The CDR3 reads CASSGSGPQETQYF. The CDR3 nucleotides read TGTGCCAGCAGCGGATCCGGTCCCCAAGAGACCCAGTACTTC.

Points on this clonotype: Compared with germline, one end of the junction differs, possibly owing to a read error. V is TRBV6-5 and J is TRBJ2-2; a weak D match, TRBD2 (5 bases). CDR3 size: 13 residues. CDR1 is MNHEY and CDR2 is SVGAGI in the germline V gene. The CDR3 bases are TGTGCCAGCAACCCCGCGTGGGGAGCGGAGATGTTTTTT. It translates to CASNPAWGAEMFF.

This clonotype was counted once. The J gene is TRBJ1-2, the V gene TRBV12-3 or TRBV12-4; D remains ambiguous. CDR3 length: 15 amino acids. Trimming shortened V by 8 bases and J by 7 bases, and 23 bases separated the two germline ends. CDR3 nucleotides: TGTGCCAGCTGTCCTAGACATTCCCCCACGGGTGGCTACACCTTC. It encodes CASCPRHSPTGGYTF.

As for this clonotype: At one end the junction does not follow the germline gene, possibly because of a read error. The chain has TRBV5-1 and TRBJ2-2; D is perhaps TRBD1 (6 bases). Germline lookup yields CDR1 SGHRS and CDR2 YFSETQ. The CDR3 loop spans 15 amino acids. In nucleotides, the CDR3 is TGCACCAGCAGCTTGAGGCAGGGGTACACCGGGGAGCTGTTTTTT. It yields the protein CTSSLRQGYTGELFF.

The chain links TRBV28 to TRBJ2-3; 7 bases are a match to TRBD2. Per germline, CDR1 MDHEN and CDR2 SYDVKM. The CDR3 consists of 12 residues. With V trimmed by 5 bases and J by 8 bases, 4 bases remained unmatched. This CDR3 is CASSGSGITQYF. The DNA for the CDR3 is TGTGCCAGCAGTGGAAGCGGGATTACGCAGTATTTT.

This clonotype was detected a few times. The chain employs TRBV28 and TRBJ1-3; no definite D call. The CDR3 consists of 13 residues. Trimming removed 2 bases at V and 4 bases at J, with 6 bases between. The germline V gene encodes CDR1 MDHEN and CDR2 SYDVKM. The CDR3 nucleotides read TGTGCCAGCAGTTTAAACCAGGGAAACACCATATATTTT. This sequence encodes CASSLNQGNTIYF.

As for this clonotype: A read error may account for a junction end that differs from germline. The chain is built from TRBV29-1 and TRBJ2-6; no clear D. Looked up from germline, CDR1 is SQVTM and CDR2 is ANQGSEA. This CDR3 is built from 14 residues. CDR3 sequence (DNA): TGCAACGTTGAAGAGCTCGTGGGGGCCAACGTCCTGACTTTC. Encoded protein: CNVEELVGANVLTF.

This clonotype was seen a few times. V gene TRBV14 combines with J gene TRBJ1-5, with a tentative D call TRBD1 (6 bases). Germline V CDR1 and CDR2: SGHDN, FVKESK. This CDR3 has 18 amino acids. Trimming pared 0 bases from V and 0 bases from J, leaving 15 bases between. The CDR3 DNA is TGTGCCAGCAGCCAAGACCTGCAGGGGCCTTATAGCAATCAGCCCCAGCATTTT. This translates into CASSQDLQGPYSNQPQHF.